Following are 20 T cell receptor beta chains from one sample sequenced in a study of CXCR3-negative and CXCR3-positive naive CD8 T cells. The method, 5' RACE with UMI labels, was used to prepare the TRB cDNA libraries. TCRdb reprocessed the 5' RACE reads and keeps a single row for each CDR3 protein, giving no DNA. The specimen's table records around 96,000 distinct CDR3 sequences. Sample: naive CXCR3- CD8+ T cells from blood. Stated subset: CD45RO-CCR7+CD27+CD95- naive CD8+ T cells lacking CXCR3 (TNR3-). All receptors come from a human donor in good health. Some clones in this sample may be carry-over from other donors' samples.

The chain couples TRBV28 to TRBJ2-2. The CDR3 is made up of 12 amino acids. Per the germline V gene, CDR1 is MDHEN and CDR2 is SYDVKM. The chain's CDR3 is CASSLFPGELFF.

The rearrangement joins TRBV29-1 to TRBJ2-7; TCRdb lists TRBD1, though no DNA is available to test this call. There are 12 residues in the CDR3. Germline V gene sequence: CDR1 SQVTM, CDR2 ANQGSEA. The CDR3 is CSVLETGDEQYF.

The CDR3 here is CASSLRFARDSGYTF. The J gene is TRBJ1-2, the V gene TRBV12-3 or TRBV12-4. The CDR3 spans 15 residues.

This sequence joins TRBV4-1 and TRBJ2-3; lacking DNA, the TRBD2 call made by TCRdb goes unchecked. Germline V lookup: CDR1 MGHRA, CDR2 YSYEKL. The CDR3 has 15 residues. The CDR3 here is CASSQGGGSTDTQYF.

V usage is TRBV28 and J usage is TRBJ2-7. The germline CDR1 and CDR2 sequences are MDHEN and SYDVKM. This CDR3 comprises 12 residues. Here the CDR3 reads CASSSLSYEQYF. Together with reference TRBV28 and TRBJ2-7, the CDR3 gives the full variable domain: DVKVTQSSRYLVKRTGEKVFLECVQDMDHENMFWYRQDPGLGLRLIYFSYDVKMKEKGDIPEGYSVSREKKERFSLILESASTNQTSMYLCASSSLSYEQYFGPGTRLTVT.

The rearrangement uses TRBV13 and TRBJ2-2; TCRdb outputs TRBD2, but without DNA this stays unchecked. Germline V lookup: CDR1 PRHDT, CDR2 FYEKMQ (reference sequence). This CDR3 contains 16 residues. CDR3 residues: CASSRLAGGVAGELFF.

The chain recombines TRBV2 with TRBJ2-7. This CDR3 spans 13 amino acids. Germline CDR1 is SNHLY and CDR2 is FYNNEI. The CDR3 protein is CASVEGVSYEQYF.

The chain links TRBV12-3 or TRBV12-4 to TRBJ2-2; TCRdb reports TRBD2, a call that lacks DNA to check it against. The CDR3 is 18 amino acids. CDR3 sequence reads: CASSPLPASGGSTGELFF.

This chain connects TRBV12-3 or TRBV12-4 to TRBJ1-5; as DNA is missing, the TRBD1 call by TCRdb cannot be tested. This CDR3 is built from 15 residues. The CDR3 reads CASSPDRGQVQPQHF.

The chain joins TRBV5-1 to TRBJ2-7; TCRdb selects TRBD1, and the lack of DNA leaves this call unchecked. This CDR3 contains 13 residues. Germline V gene data show CDR1 as SGHRS and CDR2 as YFSETQ. The CDR3: CASSPAPGYEQYF.

The V and J genes are TRBV30 and TRBJ2-3; TCRdb calls TRBD1, which cannot be checked without DNA. Germline V gives CDR1 GTSNPN, CDR2 SVGIG (reference sequence). CDR3 length: 16 residues. The CDR3 spells CAWSVPGTGDSDTQYF.

The chain joins TRBV20-1 to TRBJ2-7; TCRdb's assignment of TRBD2 cannot be checked, as there is no DNA. The CDR3 covers 13 residues. Germline V gene data show CDR1 as DFQATT and CDR2 as SNEGSKA (reference sequence). The CDR3 here is CSARGGLAYEQYF.

The chain has TRBV5-1 and TRBJ2-1. Germline V gives CDR1 SGHRS, CDR2 YFSETQ. This CDR3 has 13 amino acids. CDR3: CASSLDPSHEQFF.

The V and J genes are TRBV29-1 and TRBJ2-1. The CDR3 extends over 13 amino acids. Germline V gene sequence: CDR1 SQVTM, CDR2 ANQGSEA. The CDR3 sequence is CSVESVAADEQFF.

The chain links TRBV28 to TRBJ2-1; with no DNA, the TCRdb D assignment of TRBD1 cannot be verified. Germline V gene lookup returns CDR1 MDHEN and CDR2 SYDVKM. CDR3 length: 16 amino acids. The CDR3: CASSVIGHRAFNEQFF.

The CDR3 loop is CASSSHSSQPQHF. The V gene is TRBV6-2 or TRBV6-3, the J gene TRBJ1-5. From germline, CDR1 is MNHEY and CDR2 SVGEGT. The CDR3 runs 13 residues.

The chain carries TRBV12-3 or TRBV12-4 and TRBJ2-7; the TCRdb D gene call, TRBD2, has no DNA to confirm it. This CDR3 spans 14 amino acids. The CDR3: CASSHGLVSYEQYF.

The chain has TRBV4-3 and TRBJ2-1. From germline, CDR1 is LGHNA and CDR2 YSLEER. This CDR3 has 13 residues. This CDR3 is CASSRRVHNEQFF.

The chain is built from TRBV20-1 and TRBJ2-1; TCRdb calls TRBD2, which cannot be checked without DNA. CDR1 is DFQATT and CDR2 is SNEGSKA in the germline V gene (reference sequence). The CDR3 runs 18 residues. CDR3: CSARQYASGGGPYNEQFF.

The chain links TRBV6-5 to TRBJ2-1; the TCRdb call, TRBD1, lacks DNA for checking. The germline V gene has CDR1 MNHEY and CDR2 SVGAGI. CDR3 size: 16 residues. This CDR3 is CASSNPDSYSYNEQFF.